This T cell receptor beta chain was sequenced for a study of T cell responses to AZD1222 COVID-19 vaccine. Findings of the study overall: Seropositive status at baseline applied to only 6 or 7 AZD1222 recipients. At 160-218 and 743-854, vaccine-associated CD4 TCRs were dominant, and they spanned spike. Nearly half of unique spike-specific TCRs reportedly avoided B.1.351 and B.1.1.7 mutated regions. Clonal diversity may have been underestimated, and the donors were mostly white British, with more females than males.

This table comes from immunoSEQ multiplex PCR, and its TCRdb copy is limited to in-frame clones, with some not included. The sample has about 200,000 clones; 85% to 95% are singletons. Germline-derived CDR1 and CDR2 are MNHEY and SVGAGI. This CDR3 is built from 11 residues. The V end lost 6 bases, the J end lost 15 bases, and 15 bases lay between the germline ends. For this clone: Its cognate antigen is unknown.

The chain has TRBV6-5 and TRBJ2-1, with D maybe TRBD1 (5 bases). The sequence was collected from an adult who received the MenACWY meningococcal vaccine as a control. The material was peripheral blood, obtained 28 days after the second dose of the MenACWY control vaccine. The CDR3 nucleotides are TGTGCCAGCAGCCCGACAGTGCCGAGGTTCTTC. It specifies CASSPTVPRFF.